The TCR beta chain under discussion was sequenced for a study of vaccination effects on CD4 cells after COVID-19. Clones were read by immunoSEQ multiplex PCR, and TCRdb kept only the in-frame ones, dropping some. The sample holds some 22,000 clones, approximately 76% seen once. Looked up from germline, CDR1 is SGHRS and CDR2 is YFSETQ. The CDR3 extends over 13 amino acids. The V end was cut by 1 base, the J end by 3 bases, with 7 bases between. In regard to this clone: Its antigen remains unknown.

Antigen-specific CD4+ T cells expanded by the ViraFEST assay with viral peptide pools were then sequenced. Following a roughly 9-day culture, CD4+ T cells were purified. It was two doses of either the BNT162b2 or mRNA-1273 vaccine that participants received. Cultivation was performed at more than 1.5 million PBMC per well with 9 to 10 IU/ml IL-2 and 10 ug/ml peptides added. Sequencing used CD4+ T cells from PBMCs cultured with HCoV-229E spike peptides, obtained after COVID-19 vaccination. The clonotype was recovered from a human donor who received a COVID-19 vaccine. The chain uses TRBV5-1 and TRBJ1-2; possibly TRBD1 for D (6 bases). CDR3 amino acids: CASSLSGDYGYTF. In DNA, the CDR3 is TGCGCCAGCAGCTTGTCAGGGGACTATGGCTACACCTTC.